This T cell receptor beta chain comes out of a study of metastatic and nonmetastatic thyroid tumors. Looking at the study overall: Comparative analysis of repertoires was undertaken across blood and tumor or nodule tissue obtained from malignant and benign thyroid patients. Study results and caveats: Reported TCR beta diversity, measured in blood and tumor, was significantly higher for malignant thyroid tumors than for benign nodules.

Under the authors' procedure: The study took CDR3 differences across clinicopathological groups and made a distant-metastasis classifier for papillary thyroid cancer from them. TCRdb re-analyzed the PCR reads through MiXCR. The V and J calls and clone size are TCRdb's, not the authors'. The sample has 50,000 to 65,000 clones, just over 4% seen once. Until they underwent thyroid surgery, no patient had received any treatment. From germline, CDR1 is MNHNS and CDR2 SASEGT. This CDR3 is 15 amino acids long. V lost 7 bases and J lost 0, with 14 bases in between. This clone was counted ten times or more. Its target is not known.

The TCR was taken from a female donor with papillary thyroid cancer or a benign thyroid nodule (not recorded which). Some clones in this sample may be carry-over from other donors' samples. The chain couples TRBV6-1 to TRBJ2-3; no definite D call. Sequenced input: blood. This chain's CDR3 is CASTKSFTSTDTQYF. CDR3 nucleotides: TGTGCCAGCACTAAGAGTTTCACTAGCACAGATACGCAGTATTTT.